The clone carrying this T cell receptor (beta chain) was seen more than once but under ten times. This sample is drawn from a study of control samples from healthy donors and cancer patients. Germline V CDR1 and CDR2: SGHAT, FQNNGV. The length of the CDR3 is 15 residues. Trimming pared 0 bases from V and 6 bases from J, leaving 14 bases between. Clones were sequenced by immunoSEQ multiplex PCR, and TCRdb holds only the in-frame ones, with some missing. Among about 26,000 clones listed, approximately 85% were seen once. Specimen: PBMCs. The receptor's source is a woman aged 60-75 years with head and neck cancer. The V call is TRBV11-2, the J call TRBJ1-1; tentatively, D is TRBD1 (5 bases). The chain's CDR3 is CASSLDPGAVAEAFF. The CDR3 nucleotides read TGTGCCAGCAGCTTAGATCCCGGGGCTGTGGCTGAAGCTTTCTTT.